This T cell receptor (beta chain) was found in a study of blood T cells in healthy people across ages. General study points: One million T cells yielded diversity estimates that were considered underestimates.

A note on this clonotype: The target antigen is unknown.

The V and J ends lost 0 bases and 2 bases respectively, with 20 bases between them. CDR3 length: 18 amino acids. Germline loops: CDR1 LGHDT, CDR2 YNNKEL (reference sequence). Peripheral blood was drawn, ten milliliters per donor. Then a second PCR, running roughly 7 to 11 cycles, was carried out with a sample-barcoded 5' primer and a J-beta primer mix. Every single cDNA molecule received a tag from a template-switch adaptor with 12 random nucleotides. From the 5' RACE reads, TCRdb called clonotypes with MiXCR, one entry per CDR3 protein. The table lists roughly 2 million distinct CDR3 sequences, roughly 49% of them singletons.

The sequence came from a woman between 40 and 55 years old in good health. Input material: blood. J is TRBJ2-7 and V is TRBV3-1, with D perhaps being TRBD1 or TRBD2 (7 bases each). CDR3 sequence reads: CASSQEGGPGLTPYEQYF. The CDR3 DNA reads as TGTGCCAGCAGCCAAGAAGGGGGCCCGGGACTAACCCCCTACGAGCAGTACTTC.